The source of this TCR beta chain is a study of T cells after yellow fever vaccination. Study outcomes and limitations: Contamination of FACS-sorted repertoires by abundant clonotypes from the bulk population could occur. Although the secondary response was weaker, it peaked faster, at day 5 versus 15. Detected again after the booster were most primary-vaccination clones, at almost 97% CD4 and 80% to 90% CD8.

Remarks on this clonotype: Its antigen is currently unknown.

The CDR3 runs to 13 residues. The V gene lost 7 bases and the J gene lost 4 bases, with 11 bases spanning the gap. Per germline, CDR1 SGHAT and CDR2 FQNNGV. Template switching with 5'RACE generated the TCR cDNA and added a universal primer site and UMIs. In TCRdb, the 5' RACE reads were re-called with MiXCR into one record per CDR3 protein. In the table there are some 340,000 distinct CDR3 sequences, about 4% of which are singletons. The chain links TRBV11-2 to TRBJ2-1; no firm D call. Sequencing used PBMCs, obtained 5 days after the yellow fever booster vaccination. This sequence was found in a man between 18 and 29 years old who received the YFV17D yellow fever vaccine. CDR3 region: CASTPGGYNEQFF. CDR3 DNA sequence: TGTGCCAGCACCCCGGGTGGTTACAATGAGCAGTTCTTC.